A selection of T cell receptor beta chains follows, all from one sample in a study of T-cell memory formation after mild COVID-19. Via MiXCR, TCRdb re-called the 5' RACE reads, giving one row per CDR3 protein. The sample has 50,000 to 70,000 distinct CDR3 sequences, more than 10% seen once. The sample comprised PBMCs or a T cell subset sorted from them (not recorded which). All receptors come from a man aged 18 to 35 who had mild COVID-19 (a few samples of this study predate the infection). Cell type and time point are not known. Both conserved end residues are part of each CDR3. D genes are given only for firm matches. Rows may omit the clone size; those that give it use once, few, many or a size class.

CDR3: CASSDTSGGADTQYF
DNA: TGTGCCAGCAGTGACACTAGCGGGGGGGCAGATACGCAGTATTTT
size: few
V: TRBV6-4
D: TRBD2
J: TRBJ2-3

CDR3: CASSPTKQGTSTGELFF
DNA: TGTGCCAGCAGTCCAACCAAACAGGGTACGAGCACCGGGGAGCTGTTTTTT
size: many
V: TRBV7-2
D: .
J: TRBJ2-2

CDR3: CASSLLSGTEQYF
DNA: TGTGCCAGCAGCTTATTATCAGGGACCGAGCAGTACTTC
size: .
V: TRBV7-9
D: .
J: TRBJ2-7

CDR3: CASSPGPRAGNEQFF
DNA: TGTGCCAGCAGCCCCGGACCCCGGGCAGGAAATGAGCAGTTCTTC
size: .
V: TRBV12-3/TRBV12-4
D: .
J: TRBJ2-1

CDR3: CASSAEDTQYF
DNA: TGTGCCAGCAGCGCAGAAGATACGCAGTATTTT
size: .
V: TRBV7-9
D: .
J: TRBJ2-3

CDR3: CASRTGTGGEQTQYF
DNA: TGTGCCAGCAGAACCGGGACAGGGGGCGAACAGACCCAGTACTTC
size: few
V: TRBV7-2
D: TRBD1
J: TRBJ2-5

CDR3: CSARKGGEPQHF
DNA: TGCAGTGCTAGAAAGGGGGGGGAGCCCCAGCATTTT
size: .
V: TRBV20-1
D: .
J: TRBJ1-5

CDR3: CSAPPRLAEETQYF
DNA: TGCAGTGCCCCTCCCCGACTAGCGGAAGAGACCCAGTACTTC
size: few
V: TRBV20-1
D: TRBD2
J: TRBJ2-5

CDR3: CAWSNGQGVRGELFF
DNA: TGTGCCTGGAGTAATGGGCAGGGTGTCAGGGGGGAGCTGTTTTTT
size: few
V: TRBV30
D: .
J: TRBJ2-2

CDR3: CASSSIGGGGATDTQYF
DNA: TGTGCCAGCAGCTCGATCGGGGGGGGCGGAGCGACAGATACGCAGTATTTT
size: .
V: TRBV7-3
D: TRBD2
J: TRBJ2-3

CDR3: CASSWTFGTDTQYF
DNA: TGCGCCAGCAGCTGGACCTTCGGGACAGATACGCAGTATTTT
size: .
V: TRBV5-1
D: .
J: TRBJ2-3

CDR3: CASSLEWGELFF
DNA: TGCGCCAGCAGCTTGGAATGGGGGGAGCTGTTTTTT
size: few
V: TRBV5-1
D: .
J: TRBJ2-2

CDR3: CAISPVGGDSEAFF
DNA: TGTGCCATCAGCCCAGTCGGGGGGGACTCTGAAGCTTTCTTT
size: few
V: TRBV10-3
D: .
J: TRBJ1-1

CDR3: CASSLTGQGREPQHF
DNA: TGCGCCAGCAGCCTTACTGGACAGGGAAGGGAGCCCCAGCATTTT
size: .
V: TRBV4-1
D: TRBD1
J: TRBJ1-5

CDR3: CASSPSTGGQPYEQYF
DNA: TGTGCCAGCTCACCTAGTACGGGGGGGCAACCCTACGAGCAGTACTTC
size: .
V: TRBV18
D: TRBD2
J: TRBJ2-7

CDR3: CASSQQEGHNEKLFF
DNA: TGCGCCAGCAGCCAGCAGGAGGGACATAATGAAAAACTGTTTTTT
size: .
V: TRBV4-1
D: .
J: TRBJ1-4

CDR3: CAWSVSSYEQYF
DNA: TGTGCCTGGAGTGTCAGCTCCTACGAGCAGTACTTC
size: many
V: TRBV30
D: .
J: TRBJ2-7

CDR3: CASSPFAVSYEQYF
DNA: TGTGCCAGCTCACCCTTTGCCGTCTCCTACGAGCAGTACTTC
size: few
V: TRBV18
D: .
J: TRBJ2-7

CDR3: CSARISGANVLTF
DNA: TGCAGTGCTAGGATTTCTGGGGCCAACGTCCTGACTTTC
size: many
V: TRBV20-1
D: .
J: TRBJ2-6

CDR3: CASSLVAGLNTEAFF
DNA: TGTGCCAGCAGCTTAGTTGCGGGGCTGAACACTGAAGCTTTCTTT
size: many
V: TRBV7-9
D: .
J: TRBJ1-1

CDR3: CASSQQLAVEQFF
DNA: TGTGCCAGCAGCCAACAACTAGCGGTTGAGCAGTTCTTC
size: .
V: TRBV3-1
D: TRBD2
J: TRBJ2-1

CDR3: CASSPTGSSAEAFF
DNA: TGCGCCAGCAGCCCGACAGGGTCGTCGGCTGAAGCTTTCTTT
size: many
V: TRBV5-1
D: TRBD1
J: TRBJ1-1

CDR3: CASSPPGWTGELFF
DNA: TGTGCCAGCTCACCACCAGGGTGGACCGGGGAGCTGTTTTTT
size: many
V: TRBV18
D: .
J: TRBJ2-2

CDR3: CASSFPGNTIYF
DNA: TGTGCCAGCAGCTTTCCAGGAAACACCATATATTTT
size: few
V: TRBV28
D: .
J: TRBJ1-3

CDR3: CASRSPVGEQYF
DNA: TGTGCCAGCCGGAGCCCTGTGGGCGAGCAGTACTTC
size: .
V: TRBV2
D: .
J: TRBJ2-7

CDR3: CASSLNGPRGATKQYF
DNA: TGTGCCAGCAGCTTAAACGGACCCCGAGGGGCTACGAAGCAGTACTTC
size: many
V: TRBV7-3
D: .
J: TRBJ2-7

CDR3: CASSLVRALGGDTQYF
DNA: TGTGCCAGCAGCTTAGTAAGGGCGCTAGGGGGGGATACGCAGTATTTT
size: .
V: TRBV7-2
D: .
J: TRBJ2-3

CDR3: CASTTSYYTQYF
DNA: TGTGCCAGCACCACTTCGTACTATACGCAGTATTTT
size: few
V: TRBV7-9
D: .
J: TRBJ2-3

CDR3: CATSEPARAETQYF
DNA: TGTGCCACCAGTGAACCCGCCAGGGCAGAGACCCAGTACTTC
size: .
V: TRBV24-1
D: .
J: TRBJ2-5

CDR3: CASSLVWSGGANTGELFF
DNA: TGCGCCAGCAGCTTGGTGTGGAGCGGGGGGGCCAACACCGGGGAGCTGTTTTTT
size: few
V: TRBV5-1
D: TRBD2
J: TRBJ2-2

CDR3: CASSPDTGGVGYGYTF
DNA: TGTGCCAGCAGCCCAGATACAGGGGGTGTAGGCTATGGCTACACCTTC
size: few
V: TRBV27
D: TRBD1
J: TRBJ1-2

CDR3: CASTKGQAGGELFF
DNA: TGTGCCAGCACCAAGGGGCAGGCCGGCGGGGAGCTGTTTTTT
size: few
V: TRBV28
D: .
J: TRBJ2-2

CDR3: CASSIGTGKYEQYF
DNA: TGTGCCAGCAGTATAGGGACAGGGAAGTACGAGCAGTACTTC
size: few
V: TRBV12-3/TRBV12-4
D: TRBD1
J: TRBJ2-7

CDR3: CASRHPGRMNTEAFF
DNA: TGCGCCAGCAGACACCCGGGGAGGATGAACACTGAAGCTTTCTTT
size: .
V: TRBV4-1
D: .
J: TRBJ1-1

CDR3: CASSEASGYQPQHF
DNA: TGTGCCAGCAGTGAGGCCTCCGGGTATCAGCCCCAGCATTTT
size: many
V: TRBV6-2/TRBV6-3
D: .
J: TRBJ1-5

CDR3: CASSPGGGQPQHF
DNA: TGTGCCAGCTCACCGGGGGGGGGTCAGCCCCAGCATTTT
size: many
V: TRBV18
D: .
J: TRBJ1-5

CDR3: CSARAGNSPLHF
DNA: TGCAGTGCTAGAGCCGGGAATTCACCCCTCCACTTT
size: few
V: TRBV20-1
D: .
J: TRBJ1-6

CDR3: CASEPGNTIYF
DNA: TGTGCCAGCGAACCTGGAAACACCATATATTTT
size: few
V: TRBV7-9
D: .
J: TRBJ1-3

CDR3: CASSLRGDTGAAKNIQYF
DNA: TGCGCCAGCAGCCTGAGGGGGGACACGGGGGCGGCCAAAAACATTCAGTACTTC
size: few
V: TRBV5-1
D: .
J: TRBJ2-4

CDR3: CASSQNPQLATYNEQFF
DNA: TGCGCCAGCAGCCAAAATCCCCAACTGGCGACATACAATGAGCAGTTCTTC
size: many
V: TRBV4-1
D: .
J: TRBJ2-1

CDR3: CSARVGQGANYGYTF
DNA: TGCAGTGCTAGAGTGGGACAGGGAGCCAACTATGGCTACACCTTC
size: few
V: TRBV20-1
D: TRBD1
J: TRBJ1-2

CDR3: CASSQRGGRYNEQFF
DNA: TGTGCCAGCAGCCAGCGGGGGGGCCGCTACAATGAGCAGTTCTTC
size: few
V: TRBV7-2
D: TRBD2
J: TRBJ2-1

CDR3: CASSGGTSPKTQYF
DNA: TGTGCCAGCAGTGGCGGGACTAGCCCAAAGACCCAGTACTTC
size: many
V: TRBV2
D: TRBD2
J: TRBJ2-5

CDR3: CASSQAGGHTGELFF
DNA: TGTGCCAGCAGCCAAGCCGGGGGGCACACCGGGGAGCTGTTTTTT
size: .
V: TRBV14
D: .
J: TRBJ2-2

CDR3: CASSFTGVPTDTQYF
DNA: TGTGCCAGCAGTTTTACAGGGGTCCCCACAGATACGCAGTATTTT
size: many
V: TRBV6-6
D: TRBD1
J: TRBJ2-3

CDR3: CASSLGLDAYEQYF
DNA: TGTGCCAGCAGCTTAGGATTGGACGCCTACGAGCAGTACTTC
size: few
V: TRBV7-2
D: .
J: TRBJ2-7

CDR3: CASSRRLAGVNDNEQFF
DNA: TGCGCCAGCAGCCGTCGACTAGCGGGGGTGAACGACAATGAGCAGTTCTTC
size: many
V: TRBV4-1
D: TRBD2
J: TRBJ2-1

CDR3: CASTFTLGGGETQYF
DNA: TGTGCCAGCACCTTTACGCTTGGCGGAGGAGAGACCCAGTACTTC
size: .
V: TRBV5-4
D: .
J: TRBJ2-5

CDR3: CASSWAGTGSSGNTIYF
DNA: TGCGCCAGCAGCTGGGCTGGGACGGGGAGCTCTGGAAACACCATATATTTT
size: .
V: TRBV5-1
D: .
J: TRBJ1-3

CDR3: CSALIPGQGDTGELFF
DNA: TGCAGTGCTCTCATCCCGGGACAGGGTGACACCGGGGAGCTGTTTTTT
size: few
V: TRBV20-1
D: TRBD1
J: TRBJ2-2

CDR3: CASSPMPAGGPREQYF
DNA: TGTGCCAGCTCACCAATGCCAGCGGGGGGCCCCCGCGAGCAGTACTTC
size: few
V: TRBV18
D: TRBD2
J: TRBJ2-7

CDR3: CASSPTYTGELFF
DNA: TGTGCCAGCAGCCCGACATACACCGGGGAGCTGTTTTTT
size: few
V: TRBV7-3
D: .
J: TRBJ2-2

CDR3: CASRSIGGRNTGELFF
DNA: TGTGCCAGCAGAAGTATCGGGGGGCGGAACACCGGGGAGCTGTTTTTT
size: few
V: TRBV6-5
D: .
J: TRBJ2-2

CDR3: CASSQQGHEQFF
DNA: TGTGCCAGCAGCCAACAGGGTCATGAGCAGTTCTTC
size: few
V: TRBV11-3
D: .
J: TRBJ2-1

CDR3: CASSVGLRETQYF
DNA: TGCGCCAGCAGTGTTGGCTTAAGGGAGACCCAGTACTTC
size: .
V: TRBV10-2
D: .
J: TRBJ2-5

CDR3: CASRLQEGDRAETQYF
DNA: TGTGCCAGCAGACTTCAGGAAGGGGACAGGGCGGAGACCCAGTACTTC
size: .
V: TRBV7-2
D: TRBD1
J: TRBJ2-5

CDR3: CASSLARGSTNTGELFF
DNA: TGTGCCAGCAGCTTAGCGCGCGGCAGTACGAACACCGGGGAGCTGTTTTTT
size: few
V: TRBV7-2
D: .
J: TRBJ2-2

CDR3: CASSLVGRNTGELFF
DNA: TGTGCCAGCAGCTTAGTGGGTCGGAACACCGGGGAGCTGTTTTTT
size: few
V: TRBV13
D: .
J: TRBJ2-2

CDR3: CASMQYNSPLHF
DNA: TGTGCCAGCATGCAGTATAATTCACCCCTCCACTTT
size: .
V: TRBV6-5
D: .
J: TRBJ1-6